A selection of T cell receptor beta chains follows, all from one sample in a study of shared clonotypes between healthy human individuals. TCRdb's table, derived via immunoSEQ multiplex PCR, lists solely in-frame clones and lacks some. The table records 2 million to 2.5 million clones, 85% to 95% of them present only once. Input material: naive CD4+ T cells from PBMCs. The receptors come from a man between 18 and 35 years old in good health. Some clones in this sample may be carry-over from other donors' samples. Each CDR3 is given with its conserved first and last residue. D genes are given only for firm matches. Clone size appears in some rows only: once, few, many, or a class for an expanded clone.

CDR3	DNA	D	length	J	V	size
CASSKTGSVADYGYTF	TGTGCCAGCAGCAAAACAGGGTCAGTAGCGGACTATGGCTACACCTTC	.	16	TRBJ1-2	TRBV11-1	.
CASSGRGRLETQYF	TGCGCCAGCAGCGGGCGGGGGAGGTTGGAGACCCAGTACTTC	TRBD2	14	TRBJ2-5	TRBV5-1	.
CASSLTLAGVGETQYF	TGTGCCAGCAGCTTAACTCTAGCGGGAGTAGGGGAGACCCAGTACTTC	TRBD2	16	TRBJ2-5	TRBV5-6	.
CASSEPGRGTDTQYF	TGTGCCAGCAGTGAACCCGGACGAGGGACAGATACGCAGTATTTT	.	15	TRBJ2-3	TRBV6-1	.
CASSLYRASYEQYF	TGTGCCAGCAGTTTATACAGGGCCTCCTACGAGCAGTACTTC	.	14	TRBJ2-7	TRBV28	.
CASRGGGAYNEQFF	TGTGCCAGCAGAGGTGGGGGGGCCTACAATGAGCAGTTCTTC	TRBD2	14	TRBJ2-1	TRBV28	.
CAISELAGLTDTQYF	TGTGCCATCAGTGAACTAGCGGGGCTCACAGATACGCAGTATTTT	TRBD2	15	TRBJ2-3	TRBV10-3	.
CASSQVPAGTSGRRGDTQYF	TGCGCCAGCAGCCAAGTGCCCGCCGGGACTAGCGGGAGGAGGGGGGATACGCAGTATTTT	TRBD2	20	TRBJ2-3	TRBV4-3	.
CASSYLTSGSYEQYF	TGTGCCAGCAGTTATTTGACTAGCGGTTCCTACGAGCAGTACTTC	TRBD2	15	TRBJ2-7	TRBV6-6	.
CASSELVRLAGVKETQYF	TGTGCCAGCAGTGAACTCGTGCGGCTAGCGGGAGTGAAGGAGACCCAGTACTTC	TRBD2	18	TRBJ2-5	TRBV2	.
CASSYSMGGNEKLFF	TGTGCCAGCAGTTACTCGATGGGGGGGAATGAAAAACTGTTTTTT	.	15	TRBJ1-4	TRBV6-5	.
CASSRTSPRNTEAFF	TGTGCCAGCAGCCGGACATCTCCTCGAAACACTGAAGCTTTCTTT	.	15	TRBJ1-1	TRBV5-4	.
CASRGFSGNTIYF	TGTGCCAGCAGGGGATTCTCTGGAAACACCATATATTTT	.	13	TRBJ1-3	TRBV6-5	.
CAWRRGAGMAGEQFF	TGTGCCTGGAGGCGGGGAGCGGGAATGGCGGGCGAGCAGTTCTTC	TRBD2	15	TRBJ2-1	TRBV30	.
CAWTRGLNTEAFF	TGTGCCTGGACTCGGGGGTTGAACACTGAAGCTTTCTTT	.	13	TRBJ1-1	TRBV30	.
CASSLRDYNEQFF	TGTGCCAGCAGCCTACGGGACTACAATGAGCAGTTCTTC	.	13	TRBJ2-1	TRBV9	.
CAWSGNSGNTIYF	TGTGCCTGGAGTGGCAACTCTGGAAACACCATATATTTT	.	13	TRBJ1-3	TRBV30	.
CASRGQGISGNTIYF	TGTGCCAGCAGAGGACAGGGGATCTCTGGAAACACCATATATTTT	TRBD1	15	TRBJ1-3	TRBV28	.
CASSLVLGLAGSYEQYF	TGCGCCAGCAGCTTAGTGCTGGGACTAGCGGGGTCCTACGAGCAGTACTTC	TRBD2	17	TRBJ2-7	TRBV5-1	.
CASSFGQGRGHTIYF	TGTGCCAGCAGCTTTGGCCAGGGCAGGGGTCACACCATATATTTT	.	15	TRBJ1-3	TRBV7-2	.
CASTTRLGTSPGGYTF	TGTGCCAGCACAACCAGACTCGGGACATCCCCAGGTGGCTACACCTTC	.	16	TRBJ1-2	TRBV2	.
CASSLVWGQGYEQYF	TGTGCCAGCAGCTTGGTGTGGGGACAGGGATACGAGCAGTACTTC	TRBD1	15	TRBJ2-7	TRBV5-4	once
CASGSPSGSPPETQYF	TGTGCTAGTGGTTCCCCTAGCGGGAGCCCCCCCGAGACCCAGTACTTC	TRBD2	16	TRBJ2-5	TRBV12-5	.
CASSPGGGGQPQHF	TGTGCCAGCAGTCCAGGGGGCGGGGGTCAGCCCCAGCATTTT	TRBD1	14	TRBJ1-5	TRBV28	.
CASSQNPMGLEQFF	TGTGCCAGCTCACAGAATCCTATGGGGTTGGAGCAGTTCTTC	.	14	TRBJ2-1	TRBV18	once
CASSLAEHQPQHF	TGCGCCAGCAGCTTGGCCGAGCATCAGCCCCAGCATTTT	.	13	TRBJ1-5	TRBV5-1	once
CASSPGTGLNQPQHF	TGTGCCAGCAGTCCCGGGACAGGCCTTAATCAGCCCCAGCATTTT	TRBD1	15	TRBJ1-5	TRBV25-1	.
CASSLGTSGLTDTQYF	TGCGCCAGCAGCTTAGGGACTAGCGGGCTCACAGATACGCAGTATTTT	TRBD2	16	TRBJ2-3	TRBV5-1	.
CASSPLGRAGKLFF	TGTGCCAGCAGCCCTCTGGGAAGGGCGGGAAAACTGTTTTTT	.	14	TRBJ1-4	TRBV7-2	once
CASSLWTGGHNYGYTF	TGCGCCAGCAGCTTATGGACAGGGGGCCATAACTATGGCTACACCTTC	TRBD1	16	TRBJ1-2	TRBV4-1	.
CASSTDRDRTGEQYF	TGTGCCAGCAGCACAGACCGGGACAGGACGGGGGAGCAGTACTTC	TRBD1	15	TRBJ2-7	TRBV7-9	.
CASSLTLTGNTIYF	TGTGCCAGCAGCTTAACTCTCACTGGAAACACCATATATTTT	.	14	TRBJ1-3	TRBV7-2	.
CAWSVRAGGREQFF	TGTGCCTGGAGTGTACGAGCGGGAGGTCGGGAGCAGTTCTTC	TRBD2	14	TRBJ2-1	TRBV30	.
CASSYGRQGSIETQYF	TGTGCCAGCAGCTACGGCCGACAGGGTTCAATTGAGACCCAGTACTTC	TRBD1	16	TRBJ2-5	TRBV11-2	.
CASSNGGGNQPQHF	TGTGCCAGCAGCAACGGGGGGGGCAATCAGCCCCAGCATTTT	.	14	TRBJ1-5	TRBV5-6	.
CAIRHQDGEQFF	TGTGCCATCAGACACCAGGACGGCGAGCAGTTCTTC	.	12	TRBJ2-1	TRBV10-3	.
CASSIRDRTDEQYF	TGTGCCAGTAGTATCCGGGACCGAACTGATGAGCAGTACTTC	.	14	TRBJ2-7	TRBV19	.
CASSFDRDNEQFF	TGTGCCAGCAGCTTCGACAGGGACAATGAGCAGTTCTTC	TRBD1	13	TRBJ2-1	TRBV11-2	.
CASSSVTSYTGELFF	TGCGCCAGCAGCTCCGTGACTAGTTACACCGGGGAGCTGTTTTTT	.	15	TRBJ2-2	TRBV5-1	.
CASSFFLADLYEQYF	TGTGCCAGCAGCTTTTTTCTAGCGGATCTTTACGAGCAGTACTTC	TRBD2	15	TRBJ2-7	TRBV5-6	once
CASSLLTGGGYTF	TGTGCCAGCAGTTTACTTACAGGGGGCGGCTACACCTTC	TRBD1	13	TRBJ1-2	TRBV28	.
CASSLVTGPEEKLFF	TGTGCCAGCAGCTTAGTAACAGGTCCCGAAGAAAAACTGTTTTTT	.	15	TRBJ1-4	TRBV7-2	.
CASSSGLWQGSGYTF	TGTGCCAGCAGCTCCGGGCTGTGGCAGGGGAGCGGCTACACCTTC	.	15	TRBJ1-2	TRBV5-4	.
CASSIVPDRPNQPQHF	TGTGCCAGTAGTATAGTCCCGGACCGACCTAATCAGCCCCAGCATTTT	.	16	TRBJ1-5	TRBV19	.
CASSPVASVYTGELFF	TGTGCCAGCAGCCCGGTGGCTAGCGTTTACACCGGGGAGCTGTTTTTT	.	16	TRBJ2-2	TRBV7-9	.
CASSYSPAGGPREQYF	TGTGCCAGCAGTTACTCCCCCGCGGGAGGGCCAAGGGAGCAGTACTTC	TRBD2	16	TRBJ2-7	TRBV6-5	.
CASSFVQGLGDSNQPQHF	TGTGCCAGCAGTTTTGTCCAGGGGTTGGGTGATAGCAATCAGCCCCAGCATTTT	.	18	TRBJ1-5	TRBV28	.
CASSSMGGETQYF	TGTGCCAGCAGTTCTATGGGTGGTGAGACCCAGTACTTC	.	13	TRBJ2-5	TRBV27	.
CASSINGAVAKNIQYF	TGTGCCAGCAGCATCAACGGGGCAGTAGCCAAAAACATTCAGTACTTC	.	16	TRBJ2-4	TRBV28	once
CASITMGLAGEYSDEQFF	TGTGCCAGCATCACCATGGGGCTAGCGGGAGAGTATTCGGATGAGCAGTTCTTC	TRBD2	18	TRBJ2-1	TRBV11-2	.
CASSVGLNEKLFF	TGTGCCAGCAGCGTAGGACTCAATGAAAAACTGTTTTTT	.	13	TRBJ1-4	TRBV9	.
CASSQRTAGGSYEQYF	TGTGCCAGCAGCCAGCGTACTGCGGGGGGATCCTACGAGCAGTACTTC	TRBD2	16	TRBJ2-7	TRBV4-2	once
CSAWTGRNEKLFF	TGCAGCGCATGGACAGGGAGGAATGAAAAACTGTTTTTT	TRBD1	13	TRBJ1-4	TRBV29-1	.
CASSANVGDQPQHF	TGTGCCAGCAGCGCGAACGTCGGAGATCAGCCCCAGCATTTT	.	14	TRBJ1-5	TRBV2	.
CASSYSAVNYGYTF	TGTGCCAGCAGTTACTCGGCGGTTAACTATGGCTACACCTTC	.	14	TRBJ1-2	TRBV6-5	.